This TCR beta chain was profiled in a study of cytomegalovirus exposure and HLA in healthy donors. In the case of this clone: Its antigen is unknown.

The V and J ends lost 2 bases and 1 base, in that order; junction bases with no gene match: 4. This CDR3 spans 16 amino acids. Germline V CDR1 and CDR2: MNHEY, SMNVEV (reference sequence). Points from the study as a whole: Some V segments could not be told apart, so they were left out, TRBV6-2 and TRBV6-3 among them. It was taken for granted in presence/absence analyses that sequencing depth across donors was roughly uniform.

It was with 60 Vbeta and 13 Jbeta primers that the PCR ran. TCRdb's table, derived via immunoSEQ multiplex PCR, lists solely in-frame clones and lacks some. This sample has around 80,000 clones, with 62% found just once. The receptor was derived from a male donor in good health and CMV-seropositive. The V and J genes are TRBV27 and TRBJ2-7; 11 bases agree with TRBD2. The sample was PBMCs. CDR3 residues: CASSLRGLADSYEQYF. The CDR3 DNA follows: TGTGCCAGCAGTTTAAGGGGACTAGCGGATTCCTACGAGCAGTACTTC.